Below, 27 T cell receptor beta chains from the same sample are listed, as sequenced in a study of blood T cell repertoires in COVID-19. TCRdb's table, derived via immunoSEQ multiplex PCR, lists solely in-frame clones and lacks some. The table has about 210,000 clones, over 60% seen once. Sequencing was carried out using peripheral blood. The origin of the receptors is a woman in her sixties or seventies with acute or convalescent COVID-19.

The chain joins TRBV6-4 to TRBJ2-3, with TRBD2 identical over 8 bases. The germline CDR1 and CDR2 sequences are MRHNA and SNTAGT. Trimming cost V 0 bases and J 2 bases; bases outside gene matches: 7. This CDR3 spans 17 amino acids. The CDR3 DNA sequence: TGTGCCAGCAGTGACTCGGGAGCGGGGGTTACCACAGATACGCAGTATTTT. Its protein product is CASSDSGAGVTTDTQYF.

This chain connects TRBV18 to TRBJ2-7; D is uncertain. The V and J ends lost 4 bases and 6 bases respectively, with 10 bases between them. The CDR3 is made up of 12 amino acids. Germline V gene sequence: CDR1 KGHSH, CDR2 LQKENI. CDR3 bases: TGTGCCAGCTCACGTCCCCCACTCGAGCAGTACTTC. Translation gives CASSRPPLEQYF.

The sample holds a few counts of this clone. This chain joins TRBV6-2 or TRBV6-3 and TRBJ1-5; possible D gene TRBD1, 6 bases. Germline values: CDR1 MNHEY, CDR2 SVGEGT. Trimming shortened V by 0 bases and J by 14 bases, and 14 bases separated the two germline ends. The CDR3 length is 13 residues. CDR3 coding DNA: TGTGCCAGCAGTTACTCCGGGACATTGCGGGAGCATTTT. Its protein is CASSYSGTLREHF.

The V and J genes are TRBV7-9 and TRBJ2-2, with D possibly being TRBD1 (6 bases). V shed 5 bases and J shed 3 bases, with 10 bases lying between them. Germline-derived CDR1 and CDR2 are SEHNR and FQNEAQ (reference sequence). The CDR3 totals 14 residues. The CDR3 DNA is TGTGCCAGCAGCCGGGACATCTACACCGGGGAGCTGTTTTTT. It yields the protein CASSRDIYTGELFF.

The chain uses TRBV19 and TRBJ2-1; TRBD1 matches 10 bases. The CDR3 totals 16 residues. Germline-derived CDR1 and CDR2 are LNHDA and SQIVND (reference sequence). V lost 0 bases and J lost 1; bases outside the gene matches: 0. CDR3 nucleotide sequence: TGTGCCAGTAGTATAGAGGACAGGGGGTCCTACAATGAGCAGTTCTTC. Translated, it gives CASSIEDRGSYNEQFF.

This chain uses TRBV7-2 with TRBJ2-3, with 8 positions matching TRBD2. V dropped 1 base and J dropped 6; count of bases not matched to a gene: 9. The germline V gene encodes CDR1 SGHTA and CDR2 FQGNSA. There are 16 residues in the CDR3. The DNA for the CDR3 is TGTGCCAGCAGCTTAGTTTCGGCGGGGGGCTCCGATACGCAGTATTTT. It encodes CASSLVSAGGSDTQYF.

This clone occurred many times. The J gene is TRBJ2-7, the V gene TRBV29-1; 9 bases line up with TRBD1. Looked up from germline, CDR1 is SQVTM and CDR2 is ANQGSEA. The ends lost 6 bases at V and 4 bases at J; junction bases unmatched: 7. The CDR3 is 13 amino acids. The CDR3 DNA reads TGCAGCGTGTCCCCCGGGACAGGGTACGAGCAGTACTTC. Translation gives CSVSPGTGYEQYF.

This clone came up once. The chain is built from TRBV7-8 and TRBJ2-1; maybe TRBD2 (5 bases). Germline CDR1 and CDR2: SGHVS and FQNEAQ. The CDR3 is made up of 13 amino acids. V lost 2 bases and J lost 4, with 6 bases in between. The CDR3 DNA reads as TGTGCCAGCAGCTTAAGGGAGTACAATGAGCAGTTCTTC. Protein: CASSLREYNEQFF.

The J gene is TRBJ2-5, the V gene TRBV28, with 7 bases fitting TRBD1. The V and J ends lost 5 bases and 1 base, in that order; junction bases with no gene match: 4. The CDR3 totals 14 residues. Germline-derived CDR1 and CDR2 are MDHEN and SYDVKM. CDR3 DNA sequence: TGTGCCAGCAGTCCCCGGACAGGCCAAGAGACCCAGTACTTC. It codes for CASSPRTGQETQYF.

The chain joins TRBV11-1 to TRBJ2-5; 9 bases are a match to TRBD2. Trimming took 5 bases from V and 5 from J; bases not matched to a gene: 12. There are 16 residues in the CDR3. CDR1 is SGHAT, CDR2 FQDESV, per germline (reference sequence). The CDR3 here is CASSLVAGTSYETQYF. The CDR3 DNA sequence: TGTGCCAGCAGCCTAGTGGCCGGGACTAGCTATGAGACCCAGTACTTC. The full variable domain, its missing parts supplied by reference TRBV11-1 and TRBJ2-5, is EAEVAQSPRYKITEKSQAVAFWCDPISGHATLYWYRQILGQGPELLVQFQDESVVDDSQLPKDRFSAERLKGVDSTLKIQPAELGDSAMYLCASSLVAGTSYETQYFGPGTRLLVL.

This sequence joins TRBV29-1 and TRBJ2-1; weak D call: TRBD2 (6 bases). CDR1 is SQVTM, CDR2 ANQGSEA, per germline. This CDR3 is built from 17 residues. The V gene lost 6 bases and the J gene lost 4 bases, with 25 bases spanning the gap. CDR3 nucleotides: TGCAGCGTCGAGATGGGACTGCAGGTCGGTTTTTACAATGAGCAGTTCTTC. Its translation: CSVEMGLQVGFYNEQFF.

The CDR3 sequence: CASSGANNSPLHF. The CDR3 nucleotides are TGTGCCAGTTCCGGTGCCAATAATTCACCCCTCCACTTT. The chain couples TRBV19 to TRBJ1-6, with D uncertain. Germline assignment: CDR1 LNHDA and CDR2 SQIVND (reference sequence). The CDR3 consists of 13 residues. Trimming removed 8 bases from V and 5 bases from J, with 10 bases in between.

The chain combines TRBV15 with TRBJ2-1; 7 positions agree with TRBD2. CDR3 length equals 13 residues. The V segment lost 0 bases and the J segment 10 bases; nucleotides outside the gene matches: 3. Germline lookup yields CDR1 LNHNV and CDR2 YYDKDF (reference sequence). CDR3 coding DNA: TGTGCCACCAGCAGAGATAAGCGGGAAGAGCAGTTCTTC. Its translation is CATSRDKREEQFF.

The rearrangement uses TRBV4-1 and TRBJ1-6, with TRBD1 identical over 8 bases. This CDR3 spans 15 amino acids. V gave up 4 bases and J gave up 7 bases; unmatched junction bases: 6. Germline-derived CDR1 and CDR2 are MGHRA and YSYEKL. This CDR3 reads CASSRATGGNSPLHF. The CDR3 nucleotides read TGCGCCAGCAGCCGAGCCACAGGGGGGAATTCACCCCTCCACTTT.

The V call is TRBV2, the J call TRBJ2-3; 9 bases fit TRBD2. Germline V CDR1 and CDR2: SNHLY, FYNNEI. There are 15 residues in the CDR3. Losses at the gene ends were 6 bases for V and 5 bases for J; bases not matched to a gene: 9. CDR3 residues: CASRVAGDFGDTQYF. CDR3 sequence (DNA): TGTGCCAGCAGAGTAGCGGGGGATTTTGGAGATACGCAGTATTTT.

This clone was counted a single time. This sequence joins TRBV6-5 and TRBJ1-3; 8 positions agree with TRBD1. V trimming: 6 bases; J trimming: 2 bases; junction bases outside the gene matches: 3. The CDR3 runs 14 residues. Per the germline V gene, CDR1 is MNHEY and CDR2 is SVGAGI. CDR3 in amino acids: CASSLGQAGNTIYF. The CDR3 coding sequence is TGTGCCAGCAGCCTGGGACAGGCTGGAAACACCATATATTTT.

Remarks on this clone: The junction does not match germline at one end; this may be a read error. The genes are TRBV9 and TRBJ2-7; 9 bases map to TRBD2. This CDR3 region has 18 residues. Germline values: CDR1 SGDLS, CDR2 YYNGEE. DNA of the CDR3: TGTGCCAGCCGCGTCGCGGCGGGGGGGCGGGCGTTATCCTACGAGCAGTACTTC. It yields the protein CASRVAAGGRALSYEQYF.

CDR3 in amino acids: CSVELQGVNTQYF. The CDR3 coding sequence is TGCAGCGTTGAATTACAGGGGGTAAATACGCAGTATTTT. This chain connects TRBV29-1 to TRBJ2-3; 8 bases are a match to TRBD1. This CDR3 has 13 residues. Looked up from germline, CDR1 is SQVTM and CDR2 is ANQGSEA. The trim removed 2 bases at V and 7 bases at J, leaving 5 bases unmatched.

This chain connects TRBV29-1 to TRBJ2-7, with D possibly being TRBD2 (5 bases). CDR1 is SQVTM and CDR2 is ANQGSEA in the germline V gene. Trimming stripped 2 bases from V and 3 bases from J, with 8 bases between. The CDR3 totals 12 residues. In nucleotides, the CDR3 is TGCAGCGTTGAAACCGAGGGCTACGAGCAGTACTTC. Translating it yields CSVETEGYEQYF.

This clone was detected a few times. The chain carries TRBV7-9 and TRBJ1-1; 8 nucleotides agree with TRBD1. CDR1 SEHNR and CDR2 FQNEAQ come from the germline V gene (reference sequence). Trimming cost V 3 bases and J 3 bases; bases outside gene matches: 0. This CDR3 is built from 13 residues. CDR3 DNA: TGTGCCAGCAGCTTGACAGGGGACACTGAAGCTTTCTTT. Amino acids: CASSLTGDTEAFF.

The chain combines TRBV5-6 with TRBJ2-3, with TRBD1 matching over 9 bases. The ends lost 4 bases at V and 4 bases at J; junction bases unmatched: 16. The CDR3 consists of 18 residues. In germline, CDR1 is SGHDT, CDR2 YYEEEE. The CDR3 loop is CASSPAVGQGSRADTQYF. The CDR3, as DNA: TGTGCCAGCAGCCCGGCAGTCGGACAGGGGTCCCGCGCAGATACGCAGTATTTT.

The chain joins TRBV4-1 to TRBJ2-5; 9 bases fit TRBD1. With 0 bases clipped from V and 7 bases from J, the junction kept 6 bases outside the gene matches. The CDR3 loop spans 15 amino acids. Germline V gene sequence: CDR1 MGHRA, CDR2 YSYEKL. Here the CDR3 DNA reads TGCGCCAGCAGCCAAGATGAAGGACAGGGGCGGACCCAGTACTTC. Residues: CASSQDEGQGRTQYF.

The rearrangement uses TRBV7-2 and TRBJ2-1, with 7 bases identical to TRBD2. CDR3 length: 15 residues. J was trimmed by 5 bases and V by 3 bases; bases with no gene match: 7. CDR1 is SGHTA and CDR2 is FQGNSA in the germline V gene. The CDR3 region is CASSFQQAGNNEQFF. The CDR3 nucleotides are TGTGCCAGCAGCTTTCAACAAGCGGGGAACAATGAGCAGTTCTTC.

In DNA, the CDR3 is TGTGCCAGCAGTGCACCCCGGGTCCTAAACACGCAGTATTTT. Residues: CASSAPRVLNTQYF. This chain uses TRBV6-2 or TRBV6-3 with TRBJ2-3; D is undetermined. The V end lost 5 bases, the J end lost 9 bases, and 18 bases lay between the germline ends. Germline V gene lookup returns CDR1 MNHEY and CDR2 SVGEGT. This CDR3 spans 14 amino acids.

The DNA for the CDR3 is TGTGCCAGCAGGGAGGATCAAATCCGAGAAAAACTGTTTTTT. Amino acids: CASREDQIREKLFF. This chain uses TRBV6-6 with TRBJ1-4; D gene uncertain. Germline V gene sequence: CDR1 MNHNY, CDR2 SVGAGI (reference sequence). This CDR3 spans 14 amino acids. V lost 6 bases, J lost 8 bases, and 16 bases lay in between.

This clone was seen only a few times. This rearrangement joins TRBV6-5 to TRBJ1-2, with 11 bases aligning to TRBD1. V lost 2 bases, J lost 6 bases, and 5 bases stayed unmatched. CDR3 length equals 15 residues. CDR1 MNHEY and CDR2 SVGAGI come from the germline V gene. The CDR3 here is CASSYSGQGAHGYTF. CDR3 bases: TGTGCCAGCAGTTACAGCGGACAGGGGGCTCATGGCTACACCTTC.

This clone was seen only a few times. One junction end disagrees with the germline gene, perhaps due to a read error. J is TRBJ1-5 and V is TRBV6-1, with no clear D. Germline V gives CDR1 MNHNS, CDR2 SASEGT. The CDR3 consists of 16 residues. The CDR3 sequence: CASREGGGNGNQPQHF. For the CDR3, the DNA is TGTGCCAGCAGAGAAGGCGGAGGGAATGGCAATCAGCCCCAGCATTTT.